The sequence of this T cell receptor (beta chain) was determined in a study of human T cells and chemical hapten exposure. At the level of the study: Affected patients, primarily female, had alopecia areata, totalis or universalis. Findings and limits, study-wide: Expanded TCRs grouped into significantly more large CDR3 similarity clusters than controls produced.

Described time point: patch test 1, 2 weeks after DPC sensitization. Documented treatment: therapeutic diphenylcyclopropenone sensitization with weekly scalp DPC. Prior to application of each patch test, blood was drawn. CDR3 size: 15 residues. Trimming shortened V by 3 bases and J by 2 bases, and 11 bases separated the two germline ends. Germline V gene lookup returns CDR1 SEHNR and CDR2 FQNEAQ (reference sequence). As for this clonotype: Antigen specificity is unknown.

Library preparation tagged each individual cDNA molecule with a unique molecular identifier. TCRdb re-called the RACE reads through MiXCR, storing one row per CDR3 protein. The data show around 120,000 distinct CDR3 sequences, 9.5% to 13% seen once. The V and J genes are TRBV7-9 and TRBJ1-5, with unresolved D. This receptor was identified in a woman aged 50 to 65 with alopecia areata. Some clones in this sample may be carry-over from other donors' samples. The material sequenced was whole blood, taken in connection with sensitization to the hapten diphenylcyclopropenone (DPC). The CDR3 sequence is CASSFGPSRNQPQHF. The CDR3 DNA reads TGTGCCAGCAGCTTCGGACCCAGCCGCAATCAGCCCCAGCATTTT.